Sequencing of this T cell receptor (beta chain) was carried out in a study of T cell repertoires in cytomegalovirus infection. Points from the study as a whole: The ex vivo response was dominated by HLA-C-restricted CMV-specific TCR beta clonotypes.

In the case of this clonotype: The antigen is unknown.

TCRdb re-derived calls from the reads in MiXCR, one entry per CDR3 protein. Of more than 200,000 distinct CDR3 sequences listed, approximately 9.2% are singletons. Germline V lookup: CDR1 SGHTA, CDR2 FQGNSA. This CDR3 comprises 15 residues. V gave up 1 base and J gave up 12 bases; unmatched junction bases: 6. This chain links TRBV7-2 with TRBJ2-1, with 13 bases that match TRBD2. Source material: PBMCs. The TCR sequence derives from a human donor in good health (CMV status not recorded). Some clones in this sample may be carry-over from other donors' samples. CDR3 coding DNA: TGTGCCAGCAGCTTAGTAACTAGCGGGGGGGAATCGCAGTTCTTC. Protein product: CASSLVTSGGESQFF.